This TCR beta chain was recovered during a study of graft-versus-host responses after intestinal transplantation. Study background: As for transplant type, recipients had multivisceral, liver-intestinal, or isolated intestinal grafts. Every one of the recipients received anti-thymocyte globulin induction and afterwards took tacrolimus and steroids for approximately three years.

This clone was counted a few times. Its antigen is currently unknown. Here immunoSEQ multiplex PCR was the method, and the copy in TCRdb shows in-frame clones only, minus some. This sample carries around 130,000 clones, approximately 90% of them seen once, and the ten largest clones take under 0.2%. Germline CDR1 is MNHNS and CDR2 is SASEGT. The CDR3 spans 15 residues. With 2 bases removed from V and 9 bases from J, the gap between germline ends came to 14 bases. This material consisted of unstimulated CD4+ T cells sorted from spleen or lymph node cells, taken before intestinal transplant. This clonotype originated in a human donor who received an intestinal transplant. The rearrangement links TRBV6-1 to TRBJ1-6; unclear D gene. The CDR3 sequence: CASSESKGIGSPLHF. The CDR3 nucleotides read TGTGCCAGCAGTGAAAGTAAAGGGATTGGTTCACCCCTCCACTTT.